Listed here are 30 T cell receptor beta chains from one sample, sequenced in a study of human T cells and chemical hapten exposure. Specified time point: pre-sensitization, week 0. Treatment given: therapeutic diphenylcyclopropenone sensitization with weekly scalp DPC. TCRdb re-derived calls from the RACE reads in MiXCR, one entry per CDR3 protein. Of some 400,000 distinct CDR3 sequences listed, 4.5% to 6% were seen once; the top ten hold 2.6%. This material consisted of whole blood, taken in connection with sensitization to the hapten diphenylcyclopropenone (DPC). Receptors were obtained from a woman aged 45-60 years with alopecia areata. Some clones in this sample may be carry-over from other donors' samples.

This clonotype came up many times. V and J are TRBV12-5 and TRBJ1-1; D might be TRBD1 (5 bases). Germline loops: CDR1 LGHNT, CDR2 FRNRAP. With 6 bases removed from V and 4 bases from J, the gap between germline ends came to 9 bases. This CDR3 region has 12 residues. For the CDR3, the DNA is TGTGCTAGTGGCCCTGGGGGCACTGAAGCTTTCTTT. It translates to CASGPGGTEAFF.

This clonotype was picked up many times. The chain has TRBV7-3 and TRBJ2-7; TRBD1 agrees at 8 bases. The junction had 9 bases not matched to a gene; V was cut back by 5 bases and J by 6 bases. This CDR3 is built from 14 residues. Germline assignment: CDR1 SGHTA and CDR2 FQGTGA. The CDR3 DNA follows: TGTGCCAGCAGCCCGGACAGGGCGGTCACCGAGCAGTACTTC. Its protein is CASSPDRAVTEQYF.

This chain connects TRBV7-2 to TRBJ2-3; D is uncertain. The V end was cut by 5 bases, the J end by 2 bases, with 8 bases between. The CDR3 totals 13 residues. Germline CDR1 and CDR2: SGHTA and FQGNSA. In DNA, the CDR3 is TGTGCCAGCAGCCTCCAGACCACAGATACGCAGTATTTT. Translating gives CASSLQTTDTQYF.

Only a few counts were recorded for this clonotype. The CDR3 loop is CSAPLTAAANYGYTF. CDR3 sequence (DNA): TGCAGTGCCCCCCTTACAGCGGCAGCTAACTATGGCTACACCTTC. The chain joins TRBV20-1 to TRBJ1-2; no reliable D call. V was cut by 6 bases and J by 0 bases, with 17 bases left in between. This CDR3 spans 15 amino acids. CDR1 DFQATT and CDR2 SNEGSKA come from the germline V gene (reference sequence).

This clonotype was found many times. This CDR3 is CASRRLAGGNEQFF. CDR3 bases: TGTGCCAGCAGGCGACTAGCGGGAGGTAATGAGCAGTTCTTC. The V gene is TRBV7-2, the J gene TRBJ2-1, with 13 bases lining up with TRBD2. The CDR3 is 14 amino acids. Trimming cost V 6 bases and J 7 bases; bases outside gene matches: 3. Germline CDR1 is SGHTA and CDR2 is FQGNSA.

This clonotype has only a few counts. The V gene is TRBV10-3, the J gene TRBJ1-5; D gene unclear. CDR1 ENHRY and CDR2 SYGVKD come from the germline V gene. Trimming shortened V by 0 bases and J by 0 bases, and 15 bases separated the two germline ends. The CDR3 loop spans 18 amino acids. This CDR3 is CAISESTLRGNSNQPQHF. Written as DNA, the CDR3 is TGTGCCATCAGTGAGTCGACTCTGCGAGGGAATAGCAATCAGCCCCAGCATTTT.

This rearrangement joins TRBV11-2 to TRBJ1-2, with a tentative D call TRBD1 (6 bases). The CDR3 sequence is 15 residues long. Trimming cost V 2 bases and J 9 bases, with 19 bases left between them. CDR1 and CDR2 from the germline V gene are SGHAT and FQNNGV. The CDR3 nucleotides read TGTGCCAGCAGCTTACGGGACACGTACTGGGAGCGCTACACCTTC. Its translation is CASSLRDTYWERYTF.

The chain links TRBV6-5 to TRBJ1-4; D is possibly TRBD1 (5 bases). This CDR3 comprises 14 residues. The V end lost 9 bases, the J end lost 4 bases, and 15 bases lay between the germline ends. CDR1 and CDR2 from the germline V gene are MNHEY and SVGAGI. CDR3 loop: CASRGEIDNEKLFF. In DNA, the CDR3 is TGTGCCAGTAGAGGGGAGATCGATAATGAAAAACTGTTTTTT.

In its sample, this clonotype was seen a few times. The V call is TRBV20-1, the J call TRBJ2-7, with a tentative D call TRBD1 (6 bases). CDR1 is DFQATT, CDR2 SNEGSKA, per germline (reference sequence). V was shortened by 2 bases and J by 5 bases, with 13 bases between the two germline ends. CDR3 length equals 13 residues. The CDR3 spells CSARSWDTHEQYF. The DNA of the CDR3 is TGCAGTGCTAGATCCTGGGACACCCACGAGCAGTACTTC.

The chain couples TRBV7-2 to TRBJ2-3; D is perhaps TRBD1 or TRBD2 (6 bases each). CDR3 length: 15 amino acids. CDR1 and CDR2 (germline): SGHTA, FQGNSA. Trimming cost V 1 base and J 5 bases, with 13 bases left between them. The CDR3 region is CASSLVGGPEDTQYF. CDR3 bases: TGTGCCAGCAGCTTAGTAGGGGGGCCTGAAGATACGCAGTATTTT.

This clonotype has ten or more counts. The chain carries TRBV2 and TRBJ2-5; no reliable D call. V shed 6 bases and J shed 4 bases, with 18 bases lying between them. The V gene's germline CDR1 is SNHLY and CDR2 FYNNEI. The CDR3 covers 15 residues. CDR3 residues: CASSARNQGLETQYF. The DNA for the CDR3 is TGTGCCAGCAGCGCTCGAAACCAAGGATTAGAGACCCAGTACTTC.

The J gene is TRBJ1-6, the V gene TRBV20-1; 8 nucleotides agree with TRBD1. Germline V gives CDR1 DFQATT, CDR2 SNEGSKA (reference sequence). CDR3 length: 14 residues. CDR3 region: CSLFRRGRYPPLHF. Written as DNA, the CDR3 is TGCAGCCTTTTTCGCAGGGGGCGTTATCCACCCCTCCACTTT.

This clonotype was found many times. The CDR3 protein is CSARDGREGGEKLFF. CDR3 bases: TGCAGTGCTAGAGATGGGAGGGAAGGAGGCGAAAAACTGTTTTTT. The chain has TRBV20-1 and TRBJ1-4, with no clear D. CDR1 is DFQATT, CDR2 SNEGSKA, per germline (reference sequence). V lost 0 bases, J lost 8 bases, and 16 bases lay in between. The CDR3 spans 15 residues.

This clonotype was detected a few times. The chain employs TRBV3-1 and TRBJ2-7, with unresolved D. The V gene's germline CDR1 is LGHDT and CDR2 YNNKEL (reference sequence). Trimming took off 6 bases at V and 0 bases at J, with 15 bases between the two ends. The CDR3 is 15 residues long. CDR3 sequence (DNA): TGTGCCAGCAGGTCCGGCGCGAAAAGCTCCTACGAGCAGTACTTC. Translation gives CASRSGAKSSYEQYF.

This clonotype was found many times. The J gene is TRBJ1-3, the V gene TRBV29-1; TRBD1 matches at 7 bases. Germline CDR1 SQVTM, CDR2 ANQGSEA. The CDR3 has 14 amino acids. J gave up 2 bases and V 7 bases, and 8 bases lay outside the gene matches. CDR3 sequence: CSAAGQSAGNTIYF. The CDR3 DNA reads TGCAGCGCCGCGGGACAGTCTGCTGGAAACACCATATATTTT.

This clonotype was counted only a few times. The chain is built from TRBV12-3 or TRBV12-4 and TRBJ2-3; the match to TRBD1 covers 8 bases. The CDR3 covers 15 residues. J lost 6 bases, V lost 4 bases, and 9 bases had no gene match. CDR3 sequence: CASSSRTGRGDTQYF. The CDR3 DNA reads TGTGCCAGCAGTTCCCGGACAGGGAGAGGCGATACGCAGTATTTT.

At least ten counts were recorded for this clonotype. This chain connects TRBV27 to TRBJ2-7; D is unclear. Germline V gene lookup returns CDR1 MNHEY and CDR2 SMNVEV (reference sequence). The CDR3 length is 12 residues. Trimming removed 4 bases from V and 7 bases from J, with 11 bases in between. CDR3 loop: CASSSPGREQYF. In DNA, the CDR3 is TGTGCCAGCAGTTCCCCCGGGCGAGAGCAGTACTTC.

This clonotype has just a few counts. The chain employs TRBV28 and TRBJ2-7; 8 nucleotides agree with TRBD1. The CDR3 consists of 15 residues. CDR1 MDHEN and CDR2 SYDVKM come from the germline V gene. V gave up 3 bases and J gave up 5 bases; unmatched junction bases: 9. CDR3 residues: CASSFIGQGSHEQYF. The CDR3 DNA sequence: TGTGCCAGCAGTTTTATAGGACAGGGTTCCCACGAGCAGTACTTC.

This clonotype was observed many times. The rearrangement links TRBV12-3 or TRBV12-4 to TRBJ2-7; no reliable D call. With 2 bases removed from V and 0 bases from J, the gap between germline ends came to 8 bases. CDR3 length: 14 residues. CDR3 loop: CASSLLPSSYEQYF. The CDR3 bases are TGTGCCAGCAGTTTACTCCCAAGCTCCTACGAGCAGTACTTC.

V and J are TRBV24-1 and TRBJ1-6; the D is unclear. Trimming removed 5 bases at V and 3 bases at J, with 1 base between. The CDR3 loop spans 12 amino acids. From germline, CDR1 is KGHDR and CDR2 SFDVKD. The CDR3 sequence is CATSGYNSPLHF. The CDR3 region has the DNA TGTGCCACCAGTGGCTATAATTCACCCCTCCACTTT.

A note on this clonotype: The junction departs from germline at one end; a sequencing error may be responsible. J is TRBJ1-1 and V is TRBV28, with TRBD1 as a possible D gene (5 bases). The CDR3 runs 12 residues. Germline V gene data show CDR1 as MDHEN and CDR2 as SYDVKM. CDR3 sequence (DNA): TGTGCCAGCAGTTTAGGGTCTGGGGGGAGCTCTTTT. This encodes CASSLGSGGSSF.

For this clonotype: A much larger clone sits a single nucleotide away, making a read error possible. The chain couples TRBV6-1 to TRBJ2-7; D unresolved. The ends were cut back, 6 bases at V and 2 bases at J, with 14 bases in the middle. CDR3 length: 14 amino acids. CDR1 and CDR2 from the germline V gene are MNHNS and SASEGT. The CDR3 DNA is TGTGCCAGCAGCCATACGGTCGGCGCCTACGAGCAGTACTTC. Encoded protein: CASSHTVGAYEQYF.

This clonotype showed up just a few times. V is TRBV4-1 and J is TRBJ1-3, with TRBD1 matching over 8 bases. After removal of 3 bases from V and 0 bases from J, the junction contained 4 bases not matched to a gene. CDR1 and CDR2 (germline): MGHRA, YSYEKL. The CDR3 sequence is 16 residues long. CDR3 loop: CASSQRTGPSGNTIYF. The CDR3 DNA reads TGCGCCAGCAGCCAGAGGACAGGGCCCTCTGGAAACACCATATATTTT.

The sample holds a few counts of this clonotype. The chain is built from TRBV6-2 or TRBV6-3 and TRBJ2-7; D unclear. With 5 bases removed from V and 4 bases from J, the gap between germline ends came to 18 bases. The CDR3 is 15 amino acids. The germline gives CDR1 MNHEY, CDR2 SVGEGT. CDR3 amino acids: CASSPLRQAIYEQYF. The DNA of the CDR3 is TGTGCCAGCAGTCCCCTGCGGCAGGCTATATACGAGCAGTACTTC.

This clonotype was recorded a few times. CDR3 region: CAWSVVVPSGSTDTQYF. DNA of the CDR3: TGTGCCTGGAGTGTAGTTGTACCAAGCGGCAGCACAGATACGCAGTATTTT. This chain uses TRBV30 with TRBJ2-3, with D perhaps matching TRBD2 (5 bases). V was cut by 0 bases and J by 0 bases, with 16 bases left in between. The CDR3 has 17 amino acids. Germline assignment: CDR1 GTSNPN and CDR2 SVGIG (reference sequence).

The rearrangement joins TRBV29-1 to TRBJ2-7; D call uncertain. With 2 bases removed from V and 5 bases from J, the gap between germline ends came to 10 bases. The CDR3 sequence is 12 residues long. Germline lookup yields CDR1 SQVTM and CDR2 ANQGSEA. The CDR3 DNA sequence: TGCAGCGTTGAAAGGGATCGAGACGAGCAGTACTTC. Its protein product is CSVERDRDEQYF.

The sample holds many counts of this clonotype. The chain couples TRBV11-2 to TRBJ2-3; a weak D match, TRBD1 (5 bases). CDR1 and CDR2 from the germline V gene are SGHAT and FQNNGV. The CDR3 totals 15 residues. V was pared by 2 bases and J by 2 bases, with 11 bases between. CDR3 sequence (DNA): TGTGCCAGCAGCTTATTGCCAGGGCTCACAGATACGCAGTATTTT. Translation: CASSLLPGLTDTQYF.

V gene TRBV19 combines with J gene TRBJ2-2, with D unclear. The CDR3 is 14 residues long. The V and J ends lost 2 bases and 1 base respectively, with 5 bases between them. Germline V gene lookup returns CDR1 LNHDA and CDR2 SQIVND (reference sequence). The CDR3 DNA reads TGTGCCAGTAGTATATGGGAGAACACCGGGGAGCTGTTTTTT. Translating it yields CASSIWENTGELFF.

This clonotype occurred many times. The rearrangement uses TRBV12-3 or TRBV12-4 and TRBJ2-3; 8 bases map to TRBD1. The CDR3 runs to 13 residues. V lost 6 bases and J lost 7; bases outside the gene matches: 6. The CDR3 spells CASSHGQGNTQYF. The DNA of the CDR3 is TGTGCCAGCAGCCATGGACAGGGCAATACGCAGTATTTT.

This clonotype has more than one count but fewer than ten. The chain couples TRBV27 to TRBJ2-7; maybe TRBD1 (6 bases). Germline CDR1 is MNHEY and CDR2 is SMNVEV (reference sequence). Trimming removed 0 bases from V and 1 base from J, with 10 bases in between. The CDR3 extends over 15 amino acids. CDR3 DNA sequence: TGTGCCAGCAGTTTATCGGGGACACAATCCTACGAGCAGTACTTC. Translation: CASSLSGTQSYEQYF.